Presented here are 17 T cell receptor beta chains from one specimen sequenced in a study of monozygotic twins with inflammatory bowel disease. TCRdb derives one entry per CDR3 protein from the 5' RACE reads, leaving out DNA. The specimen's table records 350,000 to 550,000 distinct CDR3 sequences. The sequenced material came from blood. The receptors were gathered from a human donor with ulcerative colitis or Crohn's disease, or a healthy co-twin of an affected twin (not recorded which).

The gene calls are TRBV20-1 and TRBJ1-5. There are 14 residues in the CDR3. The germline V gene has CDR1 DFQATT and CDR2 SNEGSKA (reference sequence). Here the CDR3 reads CSASFLGSRQPQHF.

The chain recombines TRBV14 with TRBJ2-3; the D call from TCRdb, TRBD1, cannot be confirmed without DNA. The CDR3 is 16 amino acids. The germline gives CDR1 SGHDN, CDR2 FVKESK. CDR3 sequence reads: CASSQVLGGARGTQYF.

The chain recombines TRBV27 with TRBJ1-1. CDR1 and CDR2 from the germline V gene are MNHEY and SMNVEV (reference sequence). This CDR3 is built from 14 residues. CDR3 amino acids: CASSQGRMNTEAFF.

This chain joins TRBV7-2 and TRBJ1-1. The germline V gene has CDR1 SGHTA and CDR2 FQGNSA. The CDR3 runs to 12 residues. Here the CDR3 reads CASSSQRVGAFF.

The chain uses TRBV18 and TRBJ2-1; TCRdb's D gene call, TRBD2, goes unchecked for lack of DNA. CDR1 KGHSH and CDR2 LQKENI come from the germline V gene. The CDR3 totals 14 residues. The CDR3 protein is CASSLSASAGAEVF.

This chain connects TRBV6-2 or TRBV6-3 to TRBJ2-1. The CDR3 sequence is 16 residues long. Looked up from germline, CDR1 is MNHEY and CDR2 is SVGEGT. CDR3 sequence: CASRPETGGSYNEQFF.

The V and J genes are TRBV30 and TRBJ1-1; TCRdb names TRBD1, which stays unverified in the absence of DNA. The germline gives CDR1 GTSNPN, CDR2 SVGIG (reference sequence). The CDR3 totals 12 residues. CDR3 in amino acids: CAQGQANTEAFF.

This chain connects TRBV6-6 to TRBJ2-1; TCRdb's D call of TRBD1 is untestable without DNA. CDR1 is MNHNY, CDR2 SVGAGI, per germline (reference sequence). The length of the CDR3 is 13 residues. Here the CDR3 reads CASSPLASREQFF.

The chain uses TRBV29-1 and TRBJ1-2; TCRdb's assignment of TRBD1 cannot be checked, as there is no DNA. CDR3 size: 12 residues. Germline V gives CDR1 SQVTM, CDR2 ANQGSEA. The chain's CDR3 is CSVQGVNYGYTF.

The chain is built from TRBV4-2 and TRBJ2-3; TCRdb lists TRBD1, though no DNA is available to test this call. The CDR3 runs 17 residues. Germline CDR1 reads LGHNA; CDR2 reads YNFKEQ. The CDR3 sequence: CASSQEGTERFTDTQYF.

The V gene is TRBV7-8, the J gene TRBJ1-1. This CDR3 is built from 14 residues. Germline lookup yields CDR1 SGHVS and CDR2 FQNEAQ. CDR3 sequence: CASSRAVRGTEAFF.

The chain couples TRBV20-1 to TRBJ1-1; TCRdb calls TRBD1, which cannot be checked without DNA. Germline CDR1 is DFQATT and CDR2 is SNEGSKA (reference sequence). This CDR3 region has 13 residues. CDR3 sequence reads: CSAKDRVNTEAFF.

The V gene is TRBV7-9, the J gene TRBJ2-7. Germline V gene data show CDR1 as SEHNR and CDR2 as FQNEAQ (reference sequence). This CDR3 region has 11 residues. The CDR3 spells CASSFTAEQYF. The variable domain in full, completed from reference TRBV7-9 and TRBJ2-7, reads DTGVSQNPRHKITKRGQNVTFRCDPISEHNRLYWYRQTLGQGPEFLTYFQNEAQLEKSRLLSDRFSAERPKGSFSTLEIQRTEQGDSAMYLCASSFTAEQYFGPGTRLTVT.

The CDR3 here is CASSLAGATVYGYTF. The J gene is TRBJ1-2, the V gene TRBV7-2. CDR1 and CDR2 (germline): SGHTA, FQGNSA. The CDR3 loop spans 15 amino acids.

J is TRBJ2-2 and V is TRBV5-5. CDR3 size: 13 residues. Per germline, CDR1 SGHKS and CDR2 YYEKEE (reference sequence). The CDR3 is CASSLGDAGELFF.

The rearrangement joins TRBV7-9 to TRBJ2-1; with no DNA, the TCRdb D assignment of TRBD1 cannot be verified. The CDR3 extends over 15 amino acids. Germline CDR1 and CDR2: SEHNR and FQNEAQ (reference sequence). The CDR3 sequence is CASSLGSGREPEQFF.

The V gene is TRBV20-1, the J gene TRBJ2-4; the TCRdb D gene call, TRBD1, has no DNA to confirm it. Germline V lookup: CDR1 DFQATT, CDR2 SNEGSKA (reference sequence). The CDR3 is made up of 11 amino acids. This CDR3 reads CSAPGLHIQYF.